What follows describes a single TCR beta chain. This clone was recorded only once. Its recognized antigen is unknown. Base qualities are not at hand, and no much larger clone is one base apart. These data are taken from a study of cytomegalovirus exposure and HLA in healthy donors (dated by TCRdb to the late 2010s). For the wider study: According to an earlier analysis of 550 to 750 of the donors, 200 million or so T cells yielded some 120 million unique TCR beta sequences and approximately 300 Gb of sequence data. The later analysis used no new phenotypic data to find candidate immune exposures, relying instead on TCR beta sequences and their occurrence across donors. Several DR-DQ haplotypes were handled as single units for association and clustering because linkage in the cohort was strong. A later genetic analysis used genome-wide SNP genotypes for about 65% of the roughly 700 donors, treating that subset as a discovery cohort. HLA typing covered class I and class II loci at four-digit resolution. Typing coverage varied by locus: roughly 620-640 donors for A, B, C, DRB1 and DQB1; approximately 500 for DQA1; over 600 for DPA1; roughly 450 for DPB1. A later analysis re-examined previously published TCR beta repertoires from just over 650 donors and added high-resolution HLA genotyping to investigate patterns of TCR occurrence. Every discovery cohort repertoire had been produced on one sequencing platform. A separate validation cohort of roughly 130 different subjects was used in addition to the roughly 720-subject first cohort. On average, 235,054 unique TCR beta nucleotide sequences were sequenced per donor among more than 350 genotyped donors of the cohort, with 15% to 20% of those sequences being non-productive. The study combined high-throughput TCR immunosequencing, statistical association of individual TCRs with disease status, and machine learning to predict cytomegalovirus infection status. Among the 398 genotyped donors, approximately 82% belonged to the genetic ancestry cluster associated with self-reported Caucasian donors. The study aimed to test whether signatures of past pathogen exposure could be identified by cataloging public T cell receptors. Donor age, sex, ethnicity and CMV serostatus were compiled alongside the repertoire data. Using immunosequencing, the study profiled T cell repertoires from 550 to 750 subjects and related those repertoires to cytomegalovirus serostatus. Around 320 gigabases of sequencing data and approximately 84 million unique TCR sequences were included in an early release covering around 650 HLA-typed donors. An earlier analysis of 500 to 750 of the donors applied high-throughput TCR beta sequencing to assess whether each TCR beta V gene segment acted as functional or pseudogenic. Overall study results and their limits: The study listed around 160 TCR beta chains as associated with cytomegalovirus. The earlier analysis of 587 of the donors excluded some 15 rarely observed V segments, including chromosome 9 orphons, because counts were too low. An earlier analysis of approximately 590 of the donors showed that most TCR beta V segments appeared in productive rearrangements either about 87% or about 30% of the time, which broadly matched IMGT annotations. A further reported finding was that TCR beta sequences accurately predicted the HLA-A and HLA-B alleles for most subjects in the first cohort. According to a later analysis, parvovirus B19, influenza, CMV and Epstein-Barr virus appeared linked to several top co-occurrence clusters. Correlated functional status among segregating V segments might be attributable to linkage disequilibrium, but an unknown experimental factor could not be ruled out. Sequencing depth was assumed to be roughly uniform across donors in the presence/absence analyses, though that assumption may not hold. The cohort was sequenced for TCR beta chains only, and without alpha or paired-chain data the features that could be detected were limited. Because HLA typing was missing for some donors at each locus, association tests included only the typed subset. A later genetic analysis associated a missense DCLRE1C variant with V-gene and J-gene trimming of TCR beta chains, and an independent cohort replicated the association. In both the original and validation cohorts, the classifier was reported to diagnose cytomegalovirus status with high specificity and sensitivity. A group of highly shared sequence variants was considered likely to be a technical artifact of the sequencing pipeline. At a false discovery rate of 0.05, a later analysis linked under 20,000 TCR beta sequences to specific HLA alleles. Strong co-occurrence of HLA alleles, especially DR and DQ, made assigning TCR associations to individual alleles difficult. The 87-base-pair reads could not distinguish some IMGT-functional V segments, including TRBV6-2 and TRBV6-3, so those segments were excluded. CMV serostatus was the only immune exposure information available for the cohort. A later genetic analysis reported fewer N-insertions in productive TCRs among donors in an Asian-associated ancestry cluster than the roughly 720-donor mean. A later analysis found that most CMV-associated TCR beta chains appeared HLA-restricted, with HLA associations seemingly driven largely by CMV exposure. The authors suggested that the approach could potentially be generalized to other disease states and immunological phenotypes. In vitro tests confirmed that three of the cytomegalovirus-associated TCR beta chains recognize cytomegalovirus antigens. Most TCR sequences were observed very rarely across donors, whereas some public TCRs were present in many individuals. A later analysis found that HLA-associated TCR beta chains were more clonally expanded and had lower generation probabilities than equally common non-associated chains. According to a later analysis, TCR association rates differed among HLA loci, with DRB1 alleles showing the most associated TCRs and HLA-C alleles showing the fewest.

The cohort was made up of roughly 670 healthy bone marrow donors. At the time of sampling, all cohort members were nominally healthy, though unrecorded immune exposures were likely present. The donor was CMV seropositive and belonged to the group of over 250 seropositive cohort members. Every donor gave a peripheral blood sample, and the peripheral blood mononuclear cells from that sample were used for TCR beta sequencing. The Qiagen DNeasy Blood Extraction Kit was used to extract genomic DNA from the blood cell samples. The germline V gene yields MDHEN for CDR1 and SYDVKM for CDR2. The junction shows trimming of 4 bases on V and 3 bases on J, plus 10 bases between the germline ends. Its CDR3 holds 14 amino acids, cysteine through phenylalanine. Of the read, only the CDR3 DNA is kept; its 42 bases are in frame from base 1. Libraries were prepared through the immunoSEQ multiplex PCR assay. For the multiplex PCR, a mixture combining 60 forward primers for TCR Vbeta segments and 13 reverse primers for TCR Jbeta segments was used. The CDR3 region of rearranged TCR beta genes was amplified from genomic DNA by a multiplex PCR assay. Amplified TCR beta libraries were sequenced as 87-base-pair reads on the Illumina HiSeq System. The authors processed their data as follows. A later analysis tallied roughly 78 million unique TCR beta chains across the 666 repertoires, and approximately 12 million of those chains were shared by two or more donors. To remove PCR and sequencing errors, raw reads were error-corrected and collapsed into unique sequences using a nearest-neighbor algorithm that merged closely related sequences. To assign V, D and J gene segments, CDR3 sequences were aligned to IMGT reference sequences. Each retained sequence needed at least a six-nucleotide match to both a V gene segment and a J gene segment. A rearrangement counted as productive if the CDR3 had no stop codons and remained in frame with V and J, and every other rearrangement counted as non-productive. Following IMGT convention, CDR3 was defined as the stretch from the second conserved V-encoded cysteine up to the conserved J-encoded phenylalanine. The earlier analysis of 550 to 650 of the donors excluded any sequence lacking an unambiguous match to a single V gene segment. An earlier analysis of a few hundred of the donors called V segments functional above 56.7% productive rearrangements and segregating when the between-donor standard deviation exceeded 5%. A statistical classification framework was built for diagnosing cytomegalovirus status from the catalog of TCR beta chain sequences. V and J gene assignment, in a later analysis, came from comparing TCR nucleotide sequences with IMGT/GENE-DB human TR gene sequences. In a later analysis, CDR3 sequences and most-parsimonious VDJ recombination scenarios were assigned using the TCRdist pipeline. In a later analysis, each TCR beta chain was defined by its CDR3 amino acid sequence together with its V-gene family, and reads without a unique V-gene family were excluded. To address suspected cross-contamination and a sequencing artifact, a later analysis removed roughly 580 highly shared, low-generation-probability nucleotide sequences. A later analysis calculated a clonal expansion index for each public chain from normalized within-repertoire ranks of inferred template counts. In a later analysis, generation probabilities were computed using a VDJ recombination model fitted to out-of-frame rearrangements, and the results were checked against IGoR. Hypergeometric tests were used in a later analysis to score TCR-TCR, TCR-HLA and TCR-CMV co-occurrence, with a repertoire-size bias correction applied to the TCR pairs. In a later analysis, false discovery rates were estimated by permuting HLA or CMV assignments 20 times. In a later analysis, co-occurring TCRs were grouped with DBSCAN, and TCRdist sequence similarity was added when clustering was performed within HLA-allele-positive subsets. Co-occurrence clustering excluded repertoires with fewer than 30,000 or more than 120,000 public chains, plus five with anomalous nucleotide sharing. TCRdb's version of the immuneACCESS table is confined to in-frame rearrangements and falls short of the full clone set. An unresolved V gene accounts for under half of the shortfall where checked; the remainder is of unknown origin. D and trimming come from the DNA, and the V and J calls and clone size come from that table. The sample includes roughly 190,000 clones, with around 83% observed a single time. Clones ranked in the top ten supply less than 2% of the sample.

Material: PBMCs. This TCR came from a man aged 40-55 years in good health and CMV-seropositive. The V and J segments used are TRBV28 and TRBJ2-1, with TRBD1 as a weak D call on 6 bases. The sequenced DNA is TGTGCCAGCAGTTCGACAGGTTTCTACAATGAGCAGTTCTTC. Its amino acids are CASSSTGFYNEQFF.